A selection of T cell receptor beta chains follows, all from one sample in a study of blood T cell repertoires in COVID-19. Clones were read by immunoSEQ multiplex PCR, and TCRdb kept only the in-frame ones, dropping some. The data contain around 170,000 clones, less than 85% of them singletons. The sequenced sample consisted of peripheral blood. Source of these receptors: a woman of 80 years or more with acute or convalescent COVID-19. Both conserved end residues are part of each CDR3. D genes are given only for firm matches. For some rows the clone size is stated as once, few or many, or as a class when expanded; others skip it.

j_call: TRBJ2-3; d_call: TRBD1; v_call: TRBV3-1/TRBV3-2; clone_size: .; cdr3_nt: TGTGCCAGCAGCCAAGCGGCAGGGGGAACAGATACGCAGTATTTT; cdr3_aa: CASSQAAGGTDTQYF
j_call: TRBJ1-2; d_call: .; v_call: TRBV21-1; clone_size: once; cdr3_nt: TGTGCCAGCAGCACGCGTCCGGGACAGGGGGACTATGGCTACACCTTC; cdr3_aa: CASSTRPGQGDYGYTF
j_call: TRBJ1-5; d_call: .; v_call: TRBV27; clone_size: .; cdr3_nt: TGTGCCAGCAGAACGTTGGGAGGGCCCAATCAGCCCCAGCATTTT; cdr3_aa: CASRTLGGPNQPQHF
j_call: TRBJ2-7; d_call: TRBD2; v_call: TRBV3-1/TRBV3-2; clone_size: .; cdr3_nt: TGTGCCAGCAGCCAAGGTCGACTTAGTGTAGCGGGAGCGGGGCAGTACTTC; cdr3_aa: CASSQGRLSVAGAGQYF
j_call: TRBJ1-4; d_call: .; v_call: TRBV6-5; clone_size: .; cdr3_nt: TGTGCCAGCCTGAGGGAGAGCCCACCCATGTTTTTT; cdr3_aa: CASLRESPPMFF
j_call: TRBJ1-6; d_call: .; v_call: TRBV30; clone_size: .; cdr3_nt: TGTGCCTGGAGTGTTGAGGGGGATTCACCCCTCCACTTT; cdr3_aa: CAWSVEGDSPLHF
j_call: TRBJ2-1; d_call: TRBD2; v_call: TRBV27; clone_size: .; cdr3_nt: TGTGCCAGCAGTTTAGTTGGGAGGGCCTTGTCGAATGAGCAGTTCTTC; cdr3_aa: CASSLVGRALSNEQFF
j_call: TRBJ2-3; d_call: TRBD2; v_call: TRBV5-1; clone_size: .; cdr3_nt: TGCGCCAGCAGCTTGGTGCTAGCGGGCACAGATACGCAGTATTTT; cdr3_aa: CASSLVLAGTDTQYF
j_call: TRBJ2-1; d_call: TRBD2; v_call: TRBV9; clone_size: .; cdr3_nt: TGTGCCAGCAGCGTAGCTCCATTGGGACTAGCGTCTTACAATGAGCAGTTCTTC; cdr3_aa: CASSVAPLGLASYNEQFF
j_call: TRBJ1-1; d_call: .; v_call: TRBV20-1; clone_size: .; cdr3_nt: TGCAGTGCTAGTTTGGGGGGGCGGAGTACTGAAGCTTTCTTT; cdr3_aa: CSASLGGRSTEAFF
j_call: TRBJ2-4; d_call: .; v_call: TRBV4-1; clone_size: .; cdr3_nt: TGCGCCAGCAGCCAACCCCTAGCGGCCAAAAACATTCAGTACTTC; cdr3_aa: CASSQPLAAKNIQYF
j_call: TRBJ1-1; d_call: .; v_call: TRBV7-9; clone_size: .; cdr3_nt: TGTGCCAGCACCCGGACAGAGTTGAACACTGAAGCTTTCTTT; cdr3_aa: CASTRTELNTEAFF
j_call: TRBJ1-2; d_call: TRBD1; v_call: TRBV19; clone_size: .; cdr3_nt: TGTGCCAGTAGTATCGGGGACAGGTCCTATGGCTACACCTTC; cdr3_aa: CASSIGDRSYGYTF
j_call: TRBJ1-2; d_call: TRBD1; v_call: TRBV27; clone_size: .; cdr3_nt: TGTGCCAGCAGTTTTTCCACAGGGGTTACTGGCTACACCTTC; cdr3_aa: CASSFSTGVTGYTF
j_call: TRBJ2-1; d_call: TRBD2; v_call: TRBV6-2/TRBV6-3; clone_size: .; cdr3_nt: TGTGCCAGCACCCCGGGGGGACTAGCGGATTACAATGAGCAGTTCTTC; cdr3_aa: CASTPGGLADYNEQFF
j_call: TRBJ2-3; d_call: TRBD2; v_call: TRBV6-6; clone_size: few; cdr3_nt: TGTGCCAGCAGTTCCGGACTAGCGGGGGGCACAGATACGCAGTATTTT; cdr3_aa: CASSSGLAGGTDTQYF
j_call: TRBJ2-5; d_call: TRBD1; v_call: TRBV27; clone_size: .; cdr3_nt: TGTGCCAGCAGTTTTGACAGGGCCTTGGGGACCCAGTACTTC; cdr3_aa: CASSFDRALGTQYF
j_call: TRBJ2-3; d_call: TRBD2; v_call: TRBV6-4; clone_size: once; cdr3_nt: TGTGCCAGCAGTGAAGGGACTAGCGGCACAGATACGCAGTATTTT; cdr3_aa: CASSEGTSGTDTQYF
j_call: TRBJ2-7; d_call: .; v_call: TRBV18; clone_size: .; cdr3_nt: TGTGCCAGCTCACCATCCCCAGGTGGCTCCTACGAGCAGTACTTC; cdr3_aa: CASSPSPGGSYEQYF
j_call: TRBJ2-3; d_call: TRBD1; v_call: TRBV28; clone_size: .; cdr3_nt: TGTGCCAGCAGTTTATACCTTTCGGGCAGGGGGCGCTTAGATACGCAGTATTTT; cdr3_aa: CASSLYLSGRGRLDTQYF
j_call: TRBJ2-7; d_call: TRBD1; v_call: TRBV5-1; clone_size: .; cdr3_nt: TGCGCCAGCAGCCCGCGGACAGGGGCCTACGAGCAGTACTTC; cdr3_aa: CASSPRTGAYEQYF
j_call: TRBJ1-4; d_call: .; v_call: TRBV6-5; clone_size: .; cdr3_nt: TGTGCCAGCAGTTCGGTACAGGGTGTGGATGAAAAACTGTTTTTT; cdr3_aa: CASSSVQGVDEKLFF
j_call: TRBJ1-3; d_call: .; v_call: TRBV28; clone_size: .; cdr3_nt: TGTGCCAGCAGATTCTCAAGCCTAAAGCCAGGGTGGAGAACTGGAAACACCATATATTTT; cdr3_aa: CASRFSSLKPGWRTGNTIYF
j_call: TRBJ2-3; d_call: .; v_call: TRBV19; clone_size: .; cdr3_nt: TGTGCCAGTAGTACCAGACAGTTAGACACAGATACGCAGTATTTT; cdr3_aa: CASSTRQLDTDTQYF
j_call: TRBJ2-3; d_call: .; v_call: TRBV6-6; clone_size: few; cdr3_nt: TGTGCCAGCAGACCTGCGGGGGATACGCAGTATTTT; cdr3_aa: CASRPAGDTQYF
j_call: TRBJ2-7; d_call: TRBD1; v_call: TRBV3-1/TRBV3-2; clone_size: once; cdr3_nt: TGTGCCAGCAGCCAGGCCGGGACAGGGGGCCGTGAGCAGTACTTC; cdr3_aa: CASSQAGTGGREQYF
j_call: TRBJ1-2; d_call: TRBD1; v_call: TRBV6-1; clone_size: .; cdr3_nt: TGTGCCAGCAGTGAGGAGACAGGGGAAACCTATGGCTACACCTTC; cdr3_aa: CASSEETGETYGYTF
j_call: TRBJ2-7; d_call: TRBD2; v_call: TRBV13; clone_size: .; cdr3_nt: TGTGCCAGCAGCATGGGGACTAGCGGGACCCGGGGGGAGCAGTACTTC; cdr3_aa: CASSMGTSGTRGEQYF
j_call: TRBJ2-7; d_call: TRBD2; v_call: TRBV18; clone_size: few; cdr3_nt: TGTGCCAGCTCATTGGGACTAGCGGGACCCTACGAGCAGTACTTC; cdr3_aa: CASSLGLAGPYEQYF
j_call: TRBJ2-3; d_call: TRBD2; v_call: TRBV27; clone_size: .; cdr3_nt: TGTGCCAGCAAGTCGTTAGCGGGAGTCCCAGATACGCAGTATTTT; cdr3_aa: CASKSLAGVPDTQYF
j_call: TRBJ2-1; d_call: .; v_call: TRBV30; clone_size: .; cdr3_nt: TGTGCCTGGAGTGTACTGAACTCCTACAATGAGCAGTTCTTC; cdr3_aa: CAWSVLNSYNEQFF
j_call: TRBJ1-1; d_call: .; v_call: TRBV6-2/TRBV6-3; clone_size: .; cdr3_nt: TGTGCCAGCAGTTACAGAGCCAATGGTACTGAAGCTTTCTTT; cdr3_aa: CASSYRANGTEAFF
j_call: TRBJ1-4; d_call: .; v_call: TRBV11-2; clone_size: .; cdr3_nt: TGTGCCAGCAGCTGGAGTCGCGATGAAAAACTGTTTTTT; cdr3_aa: CASSWSRDEKLFF
j_call: TRBJ2-3; d_call: TRBD2; v_call: TRBV7-2; clone_size: .; cdr3_nt: TGTGCCAGCAGCCCTACTAGCGTTCCAGATACGCAGTATTTT; cdr3_aa: CASSPTSVPDTQYF
j_call: TRBJ1-4; d_call: .; v_call: TRBV28; clone_size: .; cdr3_nt: TGTGCCAGCAATATACAGGGACGGAAGGAAAAACTGTTTTTT; cdr3_aa: CASNIQGRKEKLFF
j_call: TRBJ2-3; d_call: .; v_call: TRBV5-4; clone_size: once; cdr3_nt: TGTGCCAGCAGCTTTAGCGGAAGCACAGATACGCAGTATTTT; cdr3_aa: CASSFSGSTDTQYF
j_call: TRBJ1-1; d_call: TRBD1; v_call: TRBV4-2; clone_size: many; cdr3_nt: TGTGCCAGCAGCCAAGAGTGGGGACAGGGGGAGAGCACTGAAGCTTTCTTT; cdr3_aa: CASSQEWGQGESTEAFF
j_call: TRBJ2-3; d_call: .; v_call: TRBV7-8; clone_size: .; cdr3_nt: TGTGCCAGCAGCCGAGACTCCGCCACAGATACGCAGTATTTT; cdr3_aa: CASSRDSATDTQYF
j_call: TRBJ2-1; d_call: .; v_call: TRBV2; clone_size: .; cdr3_nt: TGTGCCAGCAGTGCGGCTAGAGACCATGAGCAGTTCTTC; cdr3_aa: CASSAARDHEQFF
j_call: TRBJ1-1; d_call: .; v_call: TRBV28; clone_size: .; cdr3_nt: TGTGCCAGCATGTGGGGGCGCGAGAACACTGAAGCTTTCTTT; cdr3_aa: CASMWGRENTEAFF
j_call: TRBJ2-3; d_call: .; v_call: TRBV7-8; clone_size: .; cdr3_nt: TGTGCCAGCAGCCCCGGGAGTGGGACTGTCCGAGATACGCAGTATTTT; cdr3_aa: CASSPGSGTVRDTQYF
j_call: TRBJ2-7; d_call: TRBD2; v_call: TRBV30; clone_size: few; cdr3_nt: TGTGCCTGGAGCCTAGCGGAGGCCTACGAGCAGTACTTC; cdr3_aa: CAWSLAEAYEQYF
j_call: TRBJ2-5; d_call: TRBD2; v_call: TRBV6-6; clone_size: once; cdr3_nt: TGTGCCAGCAGCCAAAGCGGGAGAGAGACCCAGTACTTC; cdr3_aa: CASSQSGRETQYF
j_call: TRBJ1-1; d_call: TRBD1; v_call: TRBV27; clone_size: few; cdr3_nt: TGTGCCAGCAGAACTAGGGGGCAGGGGACTGAAGCTTTCTTT; cdr3_aa: CASRTRGQGTEAFF
j_call: TRBJ1-5; d_call: .; v_call: TRBV7-9; clone_size: few; cdr3_nt: TGTGCCAGCAGCCCCGGGAGTCTAAGAAATCAGCCCCAGCATTTT; cdr3_aa: CASSPGSLRNQPQHF
j_call: TRBJ1-2; d_call: .; v_call: TRBV7-9; clone_size: many; cdr3_nt: TGTGCCAGCACCCCCCAGGCCTCTAACTATGGCTACACCTTC; cdr3_aa: CASTPQASNYGYTF
j_call: TRBJ2-7; d_call: TRBD1; v_call: TRBV7-2; clone_size: .; cdr3_nt: TGTGCCAGCAGCTTAAGGGACAGCCTGTTCTACGAGCAGTACTTC; cdr3_aa: CASSLRDSLFYEQYF
j_call: TRBJ1-1; d_call: .; v_call: TRBV9; clone_size: .; cdr3_nt: TGTGCCAGCAGCTCTCACAGGGAGCCTCTCACTGAAGCTTTCTTT; cdr3_aa: CASSSHREPLTEAFF
j_call: TRBJ1-4; d_call: .; v_call: TRBV9; clone_size: .; cdr3_nt: TGTGCCAGCAGCCCTCGGCACGGAGCTAATGAAAAACTGTTTTTT; cdr3_aa: CASSPRHGANEKLFF
j_call: TRBJ2-1; d_call: TRBD2; v_call: TRBV12-3/TRBV12-4; clone_size: .; cdr3_nt: TGTGCCAGCAGTGGGACTAGCGCCGAGCAGTTCTTC; cdr3_aa: CASSGTSAEQFF
j_call: TRBJ2-2; d_call: TRBD2; v_call: TRBV4-2; clone_size: .; cdr3_nt: TGTGCCAGCAGCCGTCAAGGGACTAGCGACACCGGGGAGCTGTTTTTT; cdr3_aa: CASSRQGTSDTGELFF